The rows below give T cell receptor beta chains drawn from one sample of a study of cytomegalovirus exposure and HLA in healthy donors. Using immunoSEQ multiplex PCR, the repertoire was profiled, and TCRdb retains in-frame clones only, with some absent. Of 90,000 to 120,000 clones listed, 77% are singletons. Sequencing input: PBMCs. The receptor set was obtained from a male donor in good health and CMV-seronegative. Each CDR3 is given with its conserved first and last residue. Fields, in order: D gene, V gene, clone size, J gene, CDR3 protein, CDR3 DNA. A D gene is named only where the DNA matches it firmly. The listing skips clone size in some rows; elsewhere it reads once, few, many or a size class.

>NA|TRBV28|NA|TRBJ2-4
CASSFGLRNIQYF
TGTGCCAGCAGTTTTGGGTTGCGGAACATTCAGTACTTC
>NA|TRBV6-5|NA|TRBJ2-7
CASSYAGLGGYEQYF
TGTGCCAGCAGTTACGCGGGACTTGGGGGATACGAGCAGTACTTC
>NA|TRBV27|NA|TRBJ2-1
CASSPWLRDNEQFF
TGTGCCAGCAGCCCGTGGTTGCGCGACAATGAGCAGTTCTTC
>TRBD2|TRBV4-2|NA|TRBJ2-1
CASSQDTSGSYNEQFF
TGTGCCAGCAGCCAAGATACTAGCGGGTCCTACAATGAGCAGTTCTTC
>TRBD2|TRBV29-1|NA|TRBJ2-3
CSGRSGSADTQYF
TGCAGCGGCCGTAGCGGGAGCGCAGATACGCAGTATTTT
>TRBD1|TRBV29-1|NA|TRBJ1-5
CSVGDRVGQPQHF
TGCAGCGTCGGGGACAGGGTAGGACAGCCCCAGCATTTT
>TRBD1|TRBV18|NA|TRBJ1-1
CASSPFGQGTEAFF
TGTGCCAGCTCACCCTTCGGACAGGGCACTGAAGCTTTCTTT
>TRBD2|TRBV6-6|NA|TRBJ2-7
CASSYAGTSYEQYF
TGTGCCAGCAGTTATGCCGGGACTAGCTACGAGCAGTACTTC
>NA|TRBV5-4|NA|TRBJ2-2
CASSFGGTNTGELFF
TGTGCCAGCAGCTTCGGAGGAACGAACACCGGGGAGCTGTTTTTT
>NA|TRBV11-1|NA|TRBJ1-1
CASTAHQGNTEAFF
TGTGCCAGCACCGCTCATCAGGGAAACACTGAAGCTTTCTTT
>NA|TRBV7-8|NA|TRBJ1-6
CASSLGQVYNSPLHF
TGTGCCAGCAGCTTAGGACAGGTTTATAATTCACCCCTCCACTTT
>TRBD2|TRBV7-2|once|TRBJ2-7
CASSRGGGSRSYEQYF
TGTGCCAGCAGCCGGGGGGGCGGGAGCCGTTCCTACGAGCAGTACTTC
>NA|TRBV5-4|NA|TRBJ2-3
CASSLDLLTDTQYF
TGTGCCAGCAGCTTGGACTTACTCACAGATACGCAGTATTTT
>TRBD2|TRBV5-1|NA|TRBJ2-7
CASSLIWTSGSYEQYF
TGCGCCAGCAGCTTAATTTGGACTAGCGGGAGTTACGAGCAGTACTTC
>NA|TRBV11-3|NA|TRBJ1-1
CASSLTQGAEAFF
TGTGCCAGCAGCTTAACTCAGGGTGCAGAAGCTTTCTTT
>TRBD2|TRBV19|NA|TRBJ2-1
CASSRLAPSYNEQFF
TGTGCCAGTAGCCGACTAGCCCCCTCCTACAATGAGCAGTTCTTC
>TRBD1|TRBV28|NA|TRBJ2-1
CASRPTGAISYNEQFF
TGTGCCAGCAGGCCAACAGGGGCCATCTCCTACAATGAGCAGTTCTTC
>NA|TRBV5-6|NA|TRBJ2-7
CASSLGLSSYEQYF
TGTGCCAGCAGCTTGGGGTTAAGCTCCTACGAGCAGTACTTC
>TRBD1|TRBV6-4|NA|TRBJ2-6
CASSRDRVGANVLTF
TGTGCCAGCAGTCGGGACAGGGTGGGGGCCAACGTCCTGACTTTC
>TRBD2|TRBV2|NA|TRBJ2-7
CASRQLAGGSYEQYF
TGTGCCAGCAGACAACTAGCGGGAGGGTCCTACGAGCAGTACTTC
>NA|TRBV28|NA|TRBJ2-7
CASSFGRRDPYEQYF
TGTGCCAGCAGTTTTGGACGGCGGGACCCCTACGAGCAGTACTTC
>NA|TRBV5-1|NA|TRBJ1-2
CASSLEGVGSYGYTF
TGCGCCAGCAGCTTGGAAGGGGTCGGTAGCTATGGCTACACCTTC
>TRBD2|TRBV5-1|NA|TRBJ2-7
CASTDTGGGRSYEQYF
TGCGCCAGCACCGACACGGGGGGAGGGAGGTCATACGAGCAGTACTTC
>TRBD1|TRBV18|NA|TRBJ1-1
CASSPRTGEAFF
TGTGCCAGCTCACCACGGACAGGTGAAGCTTTCTTT
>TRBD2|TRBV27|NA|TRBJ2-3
CASSISGIWDTQYF
TGTGCCAGCAGTATTAGCGGGATTTGGGATACGCAGTATTTT
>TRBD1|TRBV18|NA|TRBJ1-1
CASSLTITGGRTEAFF
TGTGCCAGCTCACTTACCATAACAGGGGGCAGGACTGAAGCTTTCTTT
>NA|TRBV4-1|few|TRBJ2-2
CASSQESRGHNTGELFF
TGCGCCAGCAGCCAAGAGTCTCGGGGACACAACACCGGGGAGCTGTTTTTT
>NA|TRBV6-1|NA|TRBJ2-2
CASSGGLGTGELFF
TGTGCCAGCAGTGGAGGGCTGGGCACCGGGGAGCTGTTTTTT
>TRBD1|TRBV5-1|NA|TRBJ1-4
CASADRGLANEKLFF
TGCGCCAGCGCAGACAGGGGGCTTGCTAATGAAAAACTGTTTTTT
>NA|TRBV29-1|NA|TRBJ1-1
CSVEARGRRDTEAFF
TGCAGCGTTGAAGCCCGGGGTAGGCGTGACACTGAAGCTTTCTTT
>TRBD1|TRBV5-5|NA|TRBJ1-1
CASSLVTGAEAFF
TGTGCCAGCAGCTTGGTAACAGGGGCTGAAGCTTTCTTT
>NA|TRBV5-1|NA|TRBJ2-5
CASGRGGRFFQETQYF
TGCGCCAGCGGGAGGGGGGGGCGATTTTTTCAAGAGACCCAGTACTTC
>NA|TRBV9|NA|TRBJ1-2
CASSGLASLTNGYTF
TGTGCCAGCAGCGGCCTAGCCAGTTTAACTAATGGCTACACCTTC
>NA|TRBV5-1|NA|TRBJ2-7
CASSPERPDSLKYF
TGCGCCAGCAGCCCCGAACGCCCGGACAGCCTAAAGTACTTC
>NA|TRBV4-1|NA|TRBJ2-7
CASSRSMSFYEQYF
TGCGCCAGCAGCCGGAGTATGAGCTTCTACGAGCAGTACTTC
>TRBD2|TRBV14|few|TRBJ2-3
CASSRKRGPSTDTQYF
TGTGCCAGCAGCCGGAAGCGGGGACCTAGCACAGATACGCAGTATTTT
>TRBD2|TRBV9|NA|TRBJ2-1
CASSDPHTSGVDNEQFF
TGTGCCAGCAGCGATCCACACACTAGCGGGGTTGACAATGAGCAGTTCTTC
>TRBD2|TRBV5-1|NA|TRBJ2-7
CASSSTSGSLYEQYF
TGCGCCAGCAGCAGTACTAGCGGGAGTCTGTACGAGCAGTACTTC
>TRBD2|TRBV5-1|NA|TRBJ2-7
CASSSSAGSGSFTYEQYF
TGCGCCAGCAGCTCCAGTGCTGGAAGCGGGAGTTTCACCTACGAGCAGTACTTC
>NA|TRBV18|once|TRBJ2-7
CASSQTYEQYF
TGTGCCAGCTCGCAGACCTACGAGCAGTACTTC
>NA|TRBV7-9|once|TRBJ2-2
CASPKGGDNTGELFF
TGTGCCAGCCCCAAAGGGGGGGACAACACCGGGGAGCTGTTTTTT
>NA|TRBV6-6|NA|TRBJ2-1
CASSQDFNYNEQFF
TGTGCCAGCAGCCAGGACTTCAACTACAATGAGCAGTTCTTC
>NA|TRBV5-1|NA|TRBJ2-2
CASSLGQNTGELFF
TGCGCCAGCAGCTTGGGACAAAACACCGGGGAGCTGTTTTTT
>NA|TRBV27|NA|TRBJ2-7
CASRGTSGYEQYF
TGTGCCAGCAGAGGGACCAGCGGGTACGAGCAGTACTTC
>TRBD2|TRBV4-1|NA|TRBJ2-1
CASRKTLLAGNEQFF
TGCGCCAGCAGAAAAACGTTACTAGCGGGCAATGAGCAGTTCTTC
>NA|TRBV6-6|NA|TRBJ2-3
CASRDTGSTDTQYF
TGTGCCAGCAGAGATACAGGGTCCACAGATACGCAGTATTTT